A single sample gave rise to the 23 T cell receptor beta chains below, sequenced in a study of CD8 T cells in Susac syndrome. Random-hexamer reverse transcription was applied to roughly 0.5 to 1 ug RNA. Each CDR3 protein gets one entry after TCRdb re-called the immunoSEQ multiplex PCR reads with MiXCR. In the table there are around 190,000 distinct CDR3 sequences, approximately 94% of which are singletons. Sequencing was done on a sample of CD4+ T cells from PBMCs. These receptors all stem from a human donor with Susac syndrome.

The chain uses TRBV5-6 and TRBJ2-4; D may be TRBD2 (6 bases). The CDR3 covers 16 residues. Germline V gene lookup returns CDR1 SGHDT and CDR2 YYEEEE. Trimming took off 4 bases at V and 0 bases at J, with 14 bases between the two ends. The CDR3 region has the DNA TGTGCCAGCAGCCTCGGGACTCTTATAGCCAAAAACATTCAGTACTTC. Translating it yields CASSLGTLIAKNIQYF. Combining the CDR3 with reference TRBV5-6 and TRBJ2-4 gives the whole variable domain DAGVTQSPTHLIKTRGQQVTLRCSPKSGHDTVSWYQQALGQGPQFIFQYYEEEERQRGNFPDRFSGHQFPNYSSELNVNALLLGDSALYLCASSLGTLIAKNIQYFGAGTRLSVL.

V usage is TRBV6-5 and J usage is TRBJ2-5; D could derive from TRBD1 or TRBD2 (5 bases each). V was clipped by 6 bases and J by 14 bases, with 22 bases between them. The CDR3 contains 13 residues. From germline, CDR1 is MNHEY and CDR2 SVGAGI. CDR3 protein: CASRTIPGTTLYF. CDR3 bases: TGTGCCAGCAGAACAATACCCGGGACCACGTTATACTTC.

The chain links TRBV12-3 or TRBV12-4 to TRBJ2-2; 7 bases are a match to TRBD2. This CDR3 contains 16 residues. Losses at the gene ends were 6 bases for V and 0 bases for J; bases not matched to a gene: 7. The CDR3 here is CASSRGTNANTGELFF. The CDR3 coding sequence is TGTGCCAGCAGCAGAGGGACTAACGCGAACACCGGGGAGCTGTTTTTT.

This chain joins TRBV24-1 and TRBJ2-5; TRBD1 matches at 8 bases. Germline V gene sequence: CDR1 KGHDR, CDR2 SFDVKD. The CDR3 has 14 amino acids. V shed 3 bases and J 10 bases; nucleotides not matched to a gene: 9. The CDR3 DNA reads TGTGCCACCAGTGATCCTTCGACAGGGGAGGACCAGTACTTC. It encodes CATSDPSTGEDQYF.

V usage is TRBV20-1 and J usage is TRBJ1-2; D is unresolved. The CDR3 has 13 amino acids. From germline, CDR1 is DFQATT and CDR2 SNEGSKA (reference sequence). V was clipped by 6 bases and J by 2 bases, with 13 bases between them. The CDR3 spells CSALKTANYGYTF. The CDR3 DNA sequence: TGCAGTGCCCTAAAGACTGCCAACTATGGCTACACCTTC.

The genes are TRBV6-4 and TRBJ1-1, with 12 bases matching TRBD1. Trimming took 6 bases from V and 4 from J; bases not matched to a gene: 9. The germline V gene has CDR1 MRHNA and CDR2 SNTAGT. The CDR3 is made up of 16 amino acids. The CDR3 spells CASSPGTGGRSTEAFF. CDR3 bases: TGTGCCAGCAGCCCCGGGACAGGGGGCCGGAGCACTGAAGCTTTCTTT.

The chain couples TRBV19 to TRBJ2-2, with D possibly matching TRBD2 (5 bases). Per germline, CDR1 LNHDA and CDR2 SQIVND (reference sequence). The CDR3 has 14 amino acids. V lost 7 bases and J lost 2, with 11 bases in between. The CDR3 nucleotides read TGTGCCAGTATCCCAACGGGAAACACCGGGGAGCTGTTTTTT. As protein: CASIPTGNTGELFF.

This chain joins TRBV6-5 and TRBJ1-5, with D hard to call. This CDR3 is 13 amino acids long. Trimming cost V 5 bases and J 5 bases, with 10 bases left between them. The germline gives CDR1 MNHEY, CDR2 SVGAGI. The CDR3 nucleotides are TGTGCCAGCAGTGCGGACGGCTATCAGCCCCAGCATTTT. It encodes CASSADGYQPQHF.

The chain couples TRBV7-2 to TRBJ2-3; possible D gene TRBD2, 6 bases. The CDR3 loop spans 14 amino acids. Germline CDR1 reads SGHTA; CDR2 reads FQGNSA. The V end lost 5 bases, the J end lost 7 bases, and 16 bases lay between the germline ends. The CDR3 is CASSPPGATYTQYF. The CDR3 bases are TGTGCCAGCAGCCCGCCGGGAGCTACATATACGCAGTATTTT.

The rearrangement links TRBV29-1 to TRBJ1-1; the D gene is possibly TRBD1 (5 bases). With 3 bases removed from V and 4 bases from J, the gap between germline ends came to 9 bases. The germline V gene has CDR1 SQVTM and CDR2 ANQGSEA. The CDR3 runs to 12 residues. This chain's CDR3 is CSVDREGTEAFF. For the CDR3, the DNA is TGCAGCGTTGACAGGGAAGGCACTGAAGCTTTCTTT.

The chain combines TRBV20-1 with TRBJ1-4, with TRBD1 matching over 8 bases. CDR3 length equals 15 residues. V gave up 3 bases and J gave up 7 bases; unmatched junction bases: 10. Per the germline V gene, CDR1 is DFQATT and CDR2 is SNEGSKA (reference sequence). The CDR3 region is CSARLRTGPGEKLFF. For the CDR3, the DNA is TGCAGTGCTAGGTTACGGACAGGGCCGGGTGAAAAACTGTTTTTT.

This chain connects TRBV5-1 to TRBJ1-4; D might be TRBD1 (6 bases). Trimming removed 4 bases from V and 6 bases from J, with 13 bases in between. CDR3 length: 14 residues. Germline V lookup: CDR1 SGHRS, CDR2 YFSETQ. The CDR3 DNA sequence: TGCGCCAGCAGCCCGGGGGCTTTGGATGAAAAACTGTTTTTT. The encoded protein is CASSPGALDEKLFF.

J is TRBJ2-5 and V is TRBV2; no clear D. This CDR3 comprises 12 residues. CDR1 and CDR2 from the germline V gene are SNHLY and FYNNEI. Deletions cut 6 bases from V and 4 bases from J, with 9 bases between. The CDR3 DNA follows: TGTGCCAGCAGGCCCCAACTAGAGACCCAGTACTTC. Translating it yields CASRPQLETQYF.

The gene calls are TRBV25-1 and TRBJ2-7; D unresolved. Germline V gene lookup returns CDR1 MGHDK and CDR2 SYGVNS. The CDR3 length is 13 residues. With 7 bases removed from V and 0 bases from J, the gap between germline ends came to 10 bases. CDR3 sequence (DNA): TGTGCCAGCAAACCCGGAAGCTCCTACGAGCAGTACTTC. This encodes CASKPGSSYEQYF.

As DNA, the CDR3 is TGTGCCAGCAGTTTGGAACAGGGGCGTGGTTCACCCCTCCACTTT. Amino acids: CASSLEQGRGSPLHF. V and J are TRBV27 and TRBJ1-6, with 7 bases identical to TRBD1. The germline CDR1 and CDR2 sequences are MNHEY and SMNVEV (reference sequence). The ends lost 3 bases at V and 9 bases at J; junction bases unmatched: 8. The CDR3 extends over 15 amino acids.

The V and J genes are TRBV4-2 and TRBJ2-2; D is unresolved. Trimming removed 0 bases from V and 0 bases from J, with 11 bases in between. CDR3 length: 17 residues. The germline V gene encodes CDR1 LGHNA and CDR2 YNFKEQ. CDR3 residues: CASSQDWSTSNTGELFF. CDR3 bases: TGTGCCAGCAGCCAAGATTGGAGTACTTCGAACACCGGGGAGCTGTTTTTT.

This chain joins TRBV18 and TRBJ2-7; 8 bases map to TRBD2. This CDR3 spans 15 amino acids. V lost 6 bases to trimming and J lost 6 bases; unmatched junction nucleotides: 13. The germline V gene has CDR1 KGHSH and CDR2 LQKENI. CDR3 coding DNA: TGTGCCAGCTCCACCAGCCTAGCGGGCATTTCCGAGCAGTACTTC. It specifies CASSTSLAGISEQYF.

The J gene is TRBJ2-7, the V gene TRBV27; TRBD1 matches at 12 bases. The V gene end was trimmed by 6 bases and the J gene end by 6 bases; junction bases not matched to a gene: 3. The CDR3 loop spans 13 amino acids. Germline V gene lookup returns CDR1 MNHEY and CDR2 SMNVEV (reference sequence). This CDR3 is CASRGTGGPEQYF. The CDR3 DNA is TGTGCCAGCAGGGGGACAGGGGGCCCCGAGCAGTACTTC.

The chain couples TRBV10-2 to TRBJ2-2, with 7 positions matching TRBD2. This CDR3 comprises 14 residues. CDR1 and CDR2 from the germline V gene are WSHSY and SAAADI. The ends lost 7 bases at V and 6 bases at J; junction bases unmatched: 8. In nucleotides, the CDR3 is TGCGCCAGCATGGCGACTAGCCGCCCCGGGGAGCTGTTTTTT. Amino acids: CASMATSRPGELFF.

This chain uses TRBV15 with TRBJ2-3; D is uncertain. The V gene lost 0 bases and the J gene lost 2 bases, with 9 bases spanning the gap. This CDR3 comprises 15 residues. The germline CDR1 and CDR2 sequences are LNHNV and YYDKDF (reference sequence). In nucleotides, the CDR3 is TGTGCCACCAGCAGAGATAAGATCTCCACAGATACGCAGTATTTT. Residues: CATSRDKISTDTQYF.

This rearrangement joins TRBV11-2 to TRBJ1-2, with D possibly being TRBD1 (5 bases). CDR1 and CDR2 (germline): SGHAT, FQNNGV. CDR3 length: 13 residues. With 5 bases removed from V and 4 bases from J, the gap between germline ends came to 11 bases. CDR3 DNA sequence: TGTGCCAGCAGCCCAAGGGACGGCTATGGCTACACCTTC. This codes for CASSPRDGYGYTF.

The J gene is TRBJ1-2, the V gene TRBV2; 9 bases are a match to TRBD1. Germline loops: CDR1 SNHLY, CDR2 FYNNEI. Trimming at V came to 2 bases and at J to 8 bases, leaving 9 bases not matched to a gene. This CDR3 has 15 amino acids. CDR3 loop: CASSEFNRGQGGYTF. DNA for the CDR3: TGTGCCAGCAGTGAATTTAACAGGGGGCAAGGCGGCTACACCTTC.

This clonotype appeared a single time. The chain employs TRBV6-1 and TRBJ2-5; the D is unclear. The germline V gene has CDR1 MNHNS and CDR2 SASEGT. Trimming removed 3 bases at V and 7 bases at J, with 18 bases between. The CDR3 totals 15 residues. The CDR3 DNA reads TGTGCCAGCAGTGATTCCACCCCTAGATGGGTGACCCAGTACTTC. Its protein product is CASSDSTPRWVTQYF.